The T cell receptor (beta chain) described here comes from a study of blood T cell repertoires in COVID-19. Study-wide background: T cells, B-cell-depleted T cells, or PBMCs supplied cDNA or gDNA.

This CDR3 comprises 15 residues. Germline CDR1 is SGHDN and CDR2 is FVKESK. V lost 4 bases, J lost 6 bases, and 15 bases lay in between. In the study's own analysis: Reference gene primers were amplified, and this amplification served to estimate nucleated cell counts. Data came from immunoSEQ multiplex PCR; TCRdb stores just in-frame clones and leaves some out. V and J calls and clone size are given by that table; D and trimming were obtained from the DNA. The sample carries about 190,000 clones, around 84% recorded once. Specimen: peripheral blood. The chain uses TRBV14 and TRBJ1-4; weak D call: TRBD1 (5 bases). This TCR derives from a man aged 25-45 years with active or convalescent COVID-19. DNA for the CDR3: TGTGCCAGCAGCCCCCTTGGGGGGGGTGATGAAAAACTGTTTTTT. This translates into CASSPLGGGDEKLFF.